This T cell receptor (beta chain) was sequenced for a study of CD8+ T cells in alopecia areata. Across the study: Percent affected scalp area, the SALT score, rated treated patients' severity.

This clone was detected only once. Its cognate antigen is unknown. The CDR3 is made up of 15 amino acids. From germline, CDR1 is SEHNR and CDR2 FQNEAQ (reference sequence). V was pared by 6 bases and J by 5 bases, with 20 bases between. TCR sequencing used cDNA made by reverse transcription of extracted RNA. TCRdb's copy holds only in-frame clones and misses some; the assay was immunoSEQ multiplex PCR. The profile shows about 160,000 clones, 55% to 75% of them singletons. Overall study findings and caveats: Scalp lesions, especially in alopecia totalis/universalis, had higher clonality than normal scalp.

Treatment defined: oral pan-JAK inhibitor, 5-10 mg twice daily. Obtained from alopecia areata patients were lesional scalp punch biopsies along with peripheral blood. The receptor was isolated from a human donor with alopecia areata. V usage is TRBV7-9 and J usage is TRBJ2-7; D tentatively fits TRBD1 or TRBD2 (6 bases each). The sequences come from CD4+ T cells sorted from blood, collected at week 4, from a patient treated with tofacitinib. CDR3 region: CASSPEGGADHEQYF. In DNA form, the CDR3 reads TGTGCCAGCAGTCCCGAGGGGGGAGCGGACCACGAGCAGTACTTC.